This T cell receptor beta chain was profiled in a study of T cells in Graves' hyperthyroidism and ophthalmopathy. Overall study results and limits: Ophthalmopathy was told apart from stable hyperthyroidism by a 13 V-J model.

Using RNA transcripts as the source, TCR beta CDR3 regions were amplified. Using the HTBI primer set, a first-round RT-PCR was run on the TCR CDR3. Each CDR3 protein is one row after TCRdb ran MiXCR on the multiplex PCR reads. The data contain roughly 500,000 distinct CDR3 sequences, about 46% of them singletons. CDR1 DFQATT and CDR2 SNEGSKA come from the germline V gene (reference sequence). Counting both end residues, the CDR3 totals 8 amino acids. This clonotype appeared a few times. Its cognate antigen is unknown. In this CDR3 the conserved last residue, phenylalanine or tryptophan, is missing, so a read error is likely. The DNA is left out, because the CDR3 cannot be placed on it with certainty; the CDR3 is given as TCRdb lists it.

This TCR came from an adult woman with Graves' disease, either hyperthyroidism or ophthalmopathy (not recorded which). This chain joins TRBV20-1 and TRBJ1-1; no check of the table's D call, TRBD1, against the DNA was made. The sample taken for sequencing was peripheral blood or thyroid tissue (not recorded which). This chain's CDR3 is CSASPWDR.